A selection of T cell receptor beta chains follows, all from one sample in a study of cytomegalovirus exposure and HLA in healthy donors. The repertoire was sequenced with immunoSEQ multiplex PCR; TCRdb's copy has only in-frame clones and lacks some. The sample yields approximately 210,000 clones, 86% seen once. Sequenced sample: PBMCs. All receptors come from a woman aged 18 to 35 in good health and CMV-seronegative. CDR3s include the opening cysteine and the closing phenylalanine or tryptophan. The order of the fields is D gene, clone size, J gene, V gene, CDR3 protein, CDR3 DNA. D genes are given only for firm matches. The size field is filled for only some rows; it gives once, few, many or a size class.

d_call: TRBD1
clone_size: -
j_call: TRBJ1-2
v_call: TRBV11-2
cdr3_aa: CASSFSTRGRNAYGYTF
cdr3_nt: TGTGCCAGCAGCTTCAGTACTAGGGGGCGGAATGCCTATGGCTACACCTTC

d_call: TRBD1
clone_size: -
j_call: TRBJ1-1
v_call: TRBV27
cdr3_aa: CASSSRSTGGMNTEAFF
cdr3_nt: TGTGCCAGCAGTTCCCGATCGACAGGGGGTATGAACACTGAAGCTTTCTTT

d_call: TRBD1
clone_size: -
j_call: TRBJ1-5
v_call: TRBV4-2
cdr3_aa: CASSQGEGAGNQPQHF
cdr3_nt: TGTGCCAGCAGCCAGGGCGAGGGGGCAGGCAATCAGCCCCAGCATTTT

d_call: TRBD1
clone_size: -
j_call: TRBJ1-3
v_call: TRBV11-2
cdr3_aa: CASSRTPRQGANTIYF
cdr3_nt: TGTGCCAGCAGCCGCACCCCACGACAGGGTGCAAACACCATATATTTT

d_call: -
clone_size: -
j_call: TRBJ2-2
v_call: TRBV6-1
cdr3_aa: CASSENIWNTGELFF
cdr3_nt: TGTGCCAGCAGTGAAAATATATGGAACACCGGGGAGCTGTTTTTT

d_call: -
clone_size: -
j_call: TRBJ1-1
v_call: TRBV12-5
cdr3_aa: CASGLSSVNTEAFF
cdr3_nt: TGTGCTAGTGGTTTGTCCTCTGTGAACACTGAAGCTTTCTTT

d_call: -
clone_size: -
j_call: TRBJ1-1
v_call: TRBV18
cdr3_aa: CASSPRDPIPIGFF
cdr3_nt: TGTGCCAGCTCACCGCGGGACCCTATCCCGATCGGTTTCTTT

d_call: TRBD2
clone_size: -
j_call: TRBJ2-7
v_call: TRBV4-2
cdr3_aa: CASSQVIAGGSGSYEQYF
cdr3_nt: TGTGCCAGCAGCCAAGTAATAGCGGGAGGGTCGGGATCCTACGAGCAGTACTTC

d_call: TRBD1
clone_size: -
j_call: TRBJ1-3
v_call: TRBV5-1
cdr3_aa: CASRFSGGTGNTIYF
cdr3_nt: TGCGCCAGCAGGTTTTCAGGGGGCACAGGAAACACCATATATTTT

d_call: -
clone_size: -
j_call: TRBJ2-1
v_call: TRBV30
cdr3_aa: CAWSPAGWGEQFF
cdr3_nt: TGTGCCTGGAGTCCCGCAGGGTGGGGTGAGCAGTTCTTC

d_call: TRBD1
clone_size: -
j_call: TRBJ2-3
v_call: TRBV2
cdr3_aa: CASSEATGASSTQYF
cdr3_nt: TGTGCCAGCAGTGAAGCAACAGGGGCAAGCAGCACGCAGTATTTT

d_call: -
clone_size: -
j_call: TRBJ1-3
v_call: TRBV9
cdr3_aa: CASSTTTTFSGNTIYF
cdr3_nt: TGTGCCAGCAGCACAACCACTACCTTCTCTGGAAACACCATATATTTT

d_call: -
clone_size: -
j_call: TRBJ1-1
v_call: TRBV6-5
cdr3_aa: CASSFRRDKGTEAFF
cdr3_nt: TGTGCCAGCAGTTTCCGCCGGGACAAGGGGACTGAAGCTTTCTTT

d_call: -
clone_size: -
j_call: TRBJ1-2
v_call: TRBV10-1
cdr3_aa: CASSPDRGYGYTF
cdr3_nt: TGCGCCAGCAGCCCCGACAGAGGCTATGGCTACACCTTC

d_call: TRBD1
clone_size: -
j_call: TRBJ2-5
v_call: TRBV5-1
cdr3_aa: CASSPQGAGGETQYF
cdr3_nt: TGCGCCAGCAGCCCACAGGGGGCTGGAGGAGAGACCCAGTACTTC

d_call: -
clone_size: -
j_call: TRBJ1-2
v_call: TRBV19
cdr3_aa: CASSTTSVGAVGYTF
cdr3_nt: TGTGCCAGTAGTACCACCTCGGTGGGGGCGGTTGGCTACACCTTC

d_call: TRBD1
clone_size: -
j_call: TRBJ2-7
v_call: TRBV19
cdr3_aa: CASSMRGRTYEQYF
cdr3_nt: TGTGCCAGTAGTATGAGGGGGCGAACCTACGAGCAGTACTTC

d_call: -
clone_size: -
j_call: TRBJ2-7
v_call: TRBV9
cdr3_aa: CASSPGGVPYEQYF
cdr3_nt: TGTGCCAGCAGCCCCGGAGGAGTTCCCTACGAGCAGTACTTC

d_call: TRBD2
clone_size: -
j_call: TRBJ2-1
v_call: TRBV2
cdr3_aa: CARKTTSGRATEQFF
cdr3_nt: TGTGCCAGAAAAACGACTAGCGGGAGGGCCACTGAGCAGTTCTTC

d_call: -
clone_size: many
j_call: TRBJ1-1
v_call: TRBV14
cdr3_aa: CASSGQSVKGVISNTEAFF
cdr3_nt: TGTGCCAGCAGCGGGCAATCTGTTAAAGGGGTCATTTCGAACACTGAAGCTTTCTTT

d_call: -
clone_size: -
j_call: TRBJ2-1
v_call: TRBV11-2
cdr3_aa: CASRDGADPYNEQFF
cdr3_nt: TGTGCCAGCAGAGATGGGGCGGACCCCTACAATGAGCAGTTCTTC

d_call: -
clone_size: -
j_call: TRBJ2-2
v_call: TRBV19
cdr3_aa: CASQSGGSTGELFF
cdr3_nt: TGTGCCAGCCAGTCCGGCGGTTCCACCGGGGAGCTGTTTTTT

d_call: TRBD1
clone_size: many
j_call: TRBJ2-7
v_call: TRBV6-5
cdr3_aa: CASSFRQGEYYEQYF
cdr3_nt: TGTGCCAGCAGCTTTAGACAGGGAGAGTACTACGAGCAGTACTTC

d_call: TRBD1
clone_size: -
j_call: TRBJ2-7
v_call: TRBV5-1
cdr3_aa: CASSQPGQVYEQYF
cdr3_nt: TGCGCCAGCAGCCAACCGGGACAGGTCTACGAGCAGTACTTC

d_call: -
clone_size: -
j_call: TRBJ2-3
v_call: TRBV27
cdr3_aa: CASSLGAGDFRADTQYF
cdr3_nt: TGTGCCAGCAGTTTAGGGGCTGGCGATTTTCGGGCAGATACGCAGTATTTT

d_call: TRBD2
clone_size: -
j_call: TRBJ2-7
v_call: TRBV5-5
cdr3_aa: CASSLPAGAKRTYEQYF
cdr3_nt: TGTGCCAGCAGCTTGCCAGCGGGAGCTAAGAGGACCTACGAGCAGTACTTC

d_call: -
clone_size: -
j_call: TRBJ2-3
v_call: TRBV27
cdr3_aa: CASSRIPPSTDTQYF
cdr3_nt: TGTGCCAGCAGTCGTATCCCCCCTAGCACAGATACGCAGTATTTT

d_call: -
clone_size: few
j_call: TRBJ1-2
v_call: TRBV5-1
cdr3_aa: CASSSNWANYGYTF
cdr3_nt: TGCGCCAGCAGCTCCAATTGGGCGAACTATGGCTACACCTTC

d_call: TRBD1
clone_size: once
j_call: TRBJ1-2
v_call: TRBV10-1
cdr3_aa: CASSDGQGPSGYTF
cdr3_nt: TGCGCCAGCAGTGACGGACAGGGTCCTTCCGGCTACACCTTC

d_call: TRBD1
clone_size: few
j_call: TRBJ1-1
v_call: TRBV19
cdr3_aa: CASSMGTANTEAFF
cdr3_nt: TGTGCCAGTAGTATGGGGACAGCGAACACTGAAGCTTTCTTT

d_call: -
clone_size: -
j_call: TRBJ2-1
v_call: TRBV7-8
cdr3_aa: CASSTRDTVNEQFF
cdr3_nt: TGTGCCAGCAGCACCAGGGACACGGTGAATGAGCAGTTCTTC

d_call: TRBD1
clone_size: -
j_call: TRBJ2-7
v_call: TRBV10-2
cdr3_aa: CASRTGTEEQYF
cdr3_nt: TGCGCCAGCCGGACAGGGACGGAGGAGCAGTACTTC

d_call: TRBD1
clone_size: -
j_call: TRBJ1-4
v_call: TRBV2
cdr3_aa: CASTGRGQLNEKLFF
cdr3_nt: TGTGCCAGCACGGGCAGGGGGCAGCTAAATGAAAAACTGTTTTTT

d_call: -
clone_size: -
j_call: TRBJ2-1
v_call: TRBV5-4
cdr3_aa: CASSPGVAANNEQFF
cdr3_nt: TGTGCCAGCAGCCCCGGGGTAGCGGCTAACAATGAGCAGTTCTTC

d_call: TRBD2
clone_size: -
j_call: TRBJ2-1
v_call: TRBV5-4
cdr3_aa: CASSWQRTSGRHEQFF
cdr3_nt: TGTGCCAGCAGCTGGCAGAGGACTAGCGGGAGGCATGAGCAGTTCTTC

d_call: -
clone_size: -
j_call: TRBJ1-1
v_call: TRBV9
cdr3_aa: CASSGQGFRNTEAFF
cdr3_nt: TGTGCCAGCAGCGGTCAGGGGTTTAGGAACACTGAAGCTTTCTTT

d_call: TRBD2
clone_size: -
j_call: TRBJ2-2
v_call: TRBV7-6
cdr3_aa: CTSTSGGLGTGELFF
cdr3_nt: TGTACCAGCACCTCCGGGGGGTTAGGGACCGGGGAGCTGTTTTTT

d_call: -
clone_size: -
j_call: TRBJ1-1
v_call: TRBV5-4
cdr3_aa: CASSFEDRDTEAFF
cdr3_nt: TGTGCCAGCAGCTTTGAGGACAGAGACACTGAAGCTTTCTTT

d_call: -
clone_size: -
j_call: TRBJ2-3
v_call: TRBV30
cdr3_aa: CAWSRQGWYADTQYF
cdr3_nt: TGTGCCTGGAGTAGGCAGGGGTGGTATGCAGATACGCAGTATTTT

d_call: TRBD2
clone_size: few
j_call: TRBJ2-7
v_call: TRBV19
cdr3_aa: CASSRTSGDYEQYF
cdr3_nt: TGTGCCAGTAGCCGGACTAGCGGGGATTACGAGCAGTACTTC

d_call: TRBD1
clone_size: few
j_call: TRBJ2-7
v_call: TRBV18
cdr3_aa: CASSPLAQGASYEQYF
cdr3_nt: TGTGCCAGCTCACCACTGGCACAGGGGGCCTCCTACGAGCAGTACTTC

d_call: TRBD1
clone_size: -
j_call: TRBJ2-1
v_call: TRBV6-5
cdr3_aa: CASSYVGQGRKNEQFF
cdr3_nt: TGTGCCAGCAGTTACGTCGGACAGGGAAGGAAGAATGAGCAGTTCTTC

d_call: -
clone_size: -
j_call: TRBJ1-1
v_call: TRBV13
cdr3_aa: CASSLFGVNTEAFF
cdr3_nt: TGTGCCAGCAGCTTATTCGGAGTGAACACTGAAGCTTTCTTT

d_call: TRBD2
clone_size: once
j_call: TRBJ2-1
v_call: TRBV27
cdr3_aa: CASRALAGLSDNEQFF
cdr3_nt: TGTGCCAGCAGGGCCCTAGCGGGCCTCTCAGACAATGAGCAGTTCTTC

d_call: -
clone_size: once
j_call: TRBJ2-7
v_call: TRBV5-4
cdr3_aa: CASSLGLAVYEQYF
cdr3_nt: TGTGCCAGCAGCTTGGGTCTAGCTGTCTACGAGCAGTACTTC

d_call: -
clone_size: -
j_call: TRBJ1-1
v_call: TRBV9
cdr3_aa: CASSVDGGKAEAFF
cdr3_nt: TGTGCCAGCAGCGTAGATGGAGGGAAGGCTGAAGCTTTCTTT

d_call: TRBD1
clone_size: -
j_call: TRBJ1-1
v_call: TRBV2
cdr3_aa: CASSMDRGNTEAFF
cdr3_nt: TGTGCCAGCAGTATGGACAGGGGAAACACTGAAGCTTTCTTT

d_call: -
clone_size: -
j_call: TRBJ1-3
v_call: TRBV6-5
cdr3_aa: CASSSQGRNTIYF
cdr3_nt: TGTGCCAGCAGCTCTCAGGGAAGAAACACCATATATTTT

d_call: TRBD1
clone_size: -
j_call: TRBJ1-1
v_call: TRBV6-5
cdr3_aa: CASSYAGGNTEAFF
cdr3_nt: TGTGCCAGCAGTTACGCAGGGGGGAACACTGAAGCTTTCTTT

d_call: -
clone_size: -
j_call: TRBJ1-5
v_call: TRBV18
cdr3_aa: CASSPGNGGQPQHF
cdr3_nt: TGTGCCAGCTCACCAGGCAACGGGGGTCAGCCCCAGCATTTT

d_call: TRBD1
clone_size: -
j_call: TRBJ1-6
v_call: TRBV5-6
cdr3_aa: CASSPGTGYSPLHF
cdr3_nt: TGTGCCAGCAGCCCCGGGACAGGGTATTCACCCCTCCACTTT

d_call: -
clone_size: -
j_call: TRBJ1-5
v_call: TRBV6-1
cdr3_aa: CASTIRPYSNQPQHF
cdr3_nt: TGTGCCAGCACGATCAGGCCCTATAGCAATCAGCCCCAGCATTTT

d_call: TRBD1
clone_size: -
j_call: TRBJ1-2
v_call: TRBV19
cdr3_aa: CASSRSGTGYNYGYTF
cdr3_nt: TGTGCCAGTAGTCGTAGCGGGACAGGGTATAACTATGGCTACACCTTC

d_call: TRBD1
clone_size: -
j_call: TRBJ1-1
v_call: TRBV12-5
cdr3_aa: CASGPMTGGRGKAFF
cdr3_nt: TGTGCTAGTGGTCCAATGACAGGGGGCCGTGGAAAAGCTTTCTTT